This T cell receptor (beta chain) was recorded in a study of blood T cell repertoires in COVID-19. Study overall: The samples span acute and convalescent COVID-19 from the United States, Italy and Spain.

The ends were cut back, 7 bases at V and 1 base at J, with 14 bases in the middle. The CDR3 length is 14 residues. CDR1 SGHRS and CDR2 YFSETQ come from the germline V gene. Using immunoSEQ multiplex PCR, the repertoire was profiled, and TCRdb retains in-frame clones only, with some absent. The table has under 90,000 clones, around 90% seen once; the top ten hold roughly 3.1%. This clone was observed once. The sample was peripheral blood. The V call is TRBV5-1, the J call TRBJ2-5; a weak D match, TRBD1 (6 bases). The TCR sequence derives from a woman between 50 and 59 years old with COVID-19, enrolled during active disease. CDR3 nucleotide sequence: TGCGCCAGCCGGGTACAGGGTTTCCAAGAGACCCAGTACTTC. Its protein is CASRVQGFQETQYF.